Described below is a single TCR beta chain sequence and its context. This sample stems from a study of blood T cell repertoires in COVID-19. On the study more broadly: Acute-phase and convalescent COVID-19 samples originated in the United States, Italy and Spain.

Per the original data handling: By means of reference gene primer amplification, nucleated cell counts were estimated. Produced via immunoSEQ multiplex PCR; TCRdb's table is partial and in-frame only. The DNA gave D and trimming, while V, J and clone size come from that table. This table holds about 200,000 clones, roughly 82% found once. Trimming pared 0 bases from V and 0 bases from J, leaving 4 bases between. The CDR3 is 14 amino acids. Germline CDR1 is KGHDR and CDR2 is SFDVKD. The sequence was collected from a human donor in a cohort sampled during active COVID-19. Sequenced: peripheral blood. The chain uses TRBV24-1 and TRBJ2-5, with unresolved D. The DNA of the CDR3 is TGTGCCACCAGTGATTTGTTAGACCAAGAGACCCAGTACTTC. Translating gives CATSDLLDQETQYF.